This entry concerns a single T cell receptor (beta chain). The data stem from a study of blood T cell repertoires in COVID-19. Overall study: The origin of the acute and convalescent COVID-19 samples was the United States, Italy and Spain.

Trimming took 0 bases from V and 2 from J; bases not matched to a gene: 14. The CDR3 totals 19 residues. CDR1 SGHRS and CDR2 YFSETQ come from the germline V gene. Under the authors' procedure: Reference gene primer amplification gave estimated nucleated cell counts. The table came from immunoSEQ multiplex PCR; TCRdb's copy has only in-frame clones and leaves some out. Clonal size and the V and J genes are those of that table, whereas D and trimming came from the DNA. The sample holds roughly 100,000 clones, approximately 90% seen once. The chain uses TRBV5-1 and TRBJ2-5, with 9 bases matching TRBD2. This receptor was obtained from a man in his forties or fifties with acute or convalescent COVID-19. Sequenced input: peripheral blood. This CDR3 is CASSLGGLAIRREQETQYF. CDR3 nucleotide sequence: TGCGCCAGCAGCTTGGGGGGACTAGCTATTCGGAGGGAACAAGAGACCCAGTACTTC.